The subject of this entry is one TCR delta chain. Its antigen has not been determined. A far larger clone is a single base away, which makes a read error likely. This sample also contains other DNA sequences that code for the same CDR3. Instrument used: Illumina MiSeq. TCRdb reanalyzed the public reads with the CATT caller, and identical DNA sequences were merged afterwards. Present in this sample are approximately 7,000 delta-chain clones, 2.1% of which were seen just once. Approximately 11% of the sample rests with the top ten. The cysteine opens and the phenylalanine closes a CDR3 of 13 amino acids. Only CDR3 DNA remains: 39 bases, in frame from the first base. CDR1 and CDR2, per the germline V gene, are GEAIGNYY and EKD. The record originates from a study of gamma-delta chains in newborns, infants, children (dated by TCRdb to the late 2010s). With regard to the full study: According to the study title, microbial exposure causes polyclonal expansion of innate gammadelta T cells right after birth. The study examined the way microbial exposure affected innate gammadelta T cell populations in human newborns right after birth.

The source is a child who was a newborn, infant or young child, either healthy, febrile or measles-vaccinated (not recorded which). The rearranged chain carries TRDV2 and TRDJ1; 8 bases in between match TRDD3. Sequencing used blood. The CDR3 has the sequence CACDKAYWGYLIF. The DNA is as follows: TGTGCCTGTGACAAGGCGTACTGGGGATACCTCATATTT.